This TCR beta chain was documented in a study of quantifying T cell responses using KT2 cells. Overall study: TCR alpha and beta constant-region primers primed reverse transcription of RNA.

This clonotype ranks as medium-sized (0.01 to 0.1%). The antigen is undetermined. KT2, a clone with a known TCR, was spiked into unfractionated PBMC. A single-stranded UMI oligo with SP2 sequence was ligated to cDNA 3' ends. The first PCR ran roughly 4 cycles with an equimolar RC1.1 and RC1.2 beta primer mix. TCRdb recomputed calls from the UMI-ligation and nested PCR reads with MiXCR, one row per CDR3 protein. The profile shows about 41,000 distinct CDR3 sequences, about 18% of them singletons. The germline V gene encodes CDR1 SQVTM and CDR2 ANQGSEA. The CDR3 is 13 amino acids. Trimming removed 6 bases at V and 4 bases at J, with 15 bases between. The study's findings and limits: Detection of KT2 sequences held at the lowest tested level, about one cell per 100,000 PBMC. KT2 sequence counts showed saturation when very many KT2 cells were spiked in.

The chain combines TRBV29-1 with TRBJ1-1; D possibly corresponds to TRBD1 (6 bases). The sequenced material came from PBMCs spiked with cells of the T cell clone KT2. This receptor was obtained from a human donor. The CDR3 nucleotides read TGCAGCGTGACAGGTTCGCCTGGCACTGAAGCTTTCTTT. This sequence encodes CSVTGSPGTEAFF.